This paragraph covers one T cell receptor (beta chain) sequence. Its antigen is still unknown. No base quality information exists; no much larger clone differs at one position. The 39 donors, aged 6 to 90 years, were systemically healthy Caucasian individuals from Russia. Each donor gave ten milliliters of peripheral blood, drawn into EDTA-treated Vacutainer tubes. Ficoll-Paque density-gradient centrifugation was used to isolate PBMCs, with at least 6.5 million per sample. Total RNA, at least 5 micrograms per sample, was extracted from PBMCs with Trizol reagent. The percentages of naive CD45RAhigh/CD27high T cells were determined by flow cytometry on a PBMC aliquot from every donor. The source of the sample is a study of blood T cells in healthy people across ages (dated by TCRdb to between 2014 and 2017). In the study overall: In model experiments, template switching captured about one uniquely barcoded TCR beta cDNA molecule for every two T cells. To avoid experimental bias, donors of different ages were distributed randomly across sequencing lanes. The donors were divided into four age groups: young (average approximately 17 years), middle-aged (approximately 39), aged (roughly 60) and long-lived (about 84). Using the same blood draw, the study looked at two additional independent replicas of 1 million unique cDNA reads for two donors, one aged 18 to 30 and the other aged 80 or older. Using deep sequencing normalized with unique cDNA molecular identifiers, the study measured how TCR beta repertoire diversity changes with age.

The CDR3 numbers 17 residues from cysteine through phenylalanine. Only the CDR3 DNA stays, 51 bases, in frame from base 1. The germline V gene (reference sequence) provides CDR1 LNHNV and CDR2 YYDKDF. Trimming leaves V shorter by 0 bases and J shorter by 5 bases, with the junction holding 10 bases beyond the gene matches. The investigation overall reported the following: Bulk unsorted PBMC profiling prevented conclusive comparison of naive and antigen-experienced compartments. Compared with the aged group, the long-lived group had more naive CD4+ T cells, fewer expanded clones and increased TCR diversity, a pattern suggesting age selection. Observed TCR beta diversity per million T cells fell roughly linearly with age, and a significant reduction was already apparent by age approximately 40. The percentage of naive T cells measured by flow cytometry correlated strongly with observed TCR beta diversity. Because donor CMV infection status was unknown, age-related changes in expanded clonotypes were potentially confounded. Estimates of total diversity based on one million sequenced T cells were regarded as lower bounds and as underestimates.

The library was generated by 5' RACE. The sample was run on an Illumina HiSeq 2500. The second PCR ran for about 6 to 12 cycles and used a J-beta primer mix along with a sample-barcoded 5' primer. Each TCR beta cDNA molecule received a unique molecular identifier from a template-switch 5' adaptor carrying 12 random nucleotides. Each sample yielded at least 3 million CDR3-containing paired-end reads. First-strand cDNA was synthesized from all RNA with the Mint cDNA synthesis kit, primed by a TRBC-specific oligonucleotide. Following uracil-DNA glycosylase treatment, all cDNA underwent a first 18-cycle PCR with the universal primers M1SS and BC2_uni_R. Per the source publication's procedure: For normalization, 1 million high-quality reads, each with a distinct molecular identifier, were randomly selected from each sample. Instead of being binned into consensus sequences, reads with shared molecular identifiers were discarded. MiTCR, set to a Q25 quality threshold and the strictest error-elimination algorithm, was used for CDR3 identification, clonotype clustering and error correction. Lower-bound total TCR beta diversity was estimated with a nonparametric unseen species model using Euler transformation. TCRdb cleaned the public reads at Q25 with fastp, built clones with MiXCR and kept in-frame beta chains. Each record represents a unique CDR3 protein, reported with the most common genes and DNA among its rows. The V and J calls, along with clone size, are taken from TCRdb and not from the paper's own processing. The sample data list roughly 1.7 million distinct CDR3 sequences, and around 35% of these were observed just once. Together, the top ten hold around 10% of the sample.

This clonotype was sampled from a woman aged 30 to 39 in good health. The source material was blood. The V and J genes are TRBV15 and TRBJ2-7, and TRBD2 aligns with 10 junction nucleotides. In nucleotides, the sequence is TGTGCCACCAGCAGAGATCTAGGTAGCGGGAGGTACCACGAGCAGTACTTC. This codes for CATSRDLGSGRYHEQYF. The CDR3, completed at both ends by the reference TRBV15 and TRBJ2-7 genes, gives the full variable domain DAMVIQNPRYQVTQFGKPVTLSCSQTLNHNVMYWYQQKSSQAPKLLFHYYDKDFNNEADTPDNFQSRRPNTSFCFLDIRSPGLGDTAMYLCATSRDLGSGRYHEQYFGPGTRLTVT.